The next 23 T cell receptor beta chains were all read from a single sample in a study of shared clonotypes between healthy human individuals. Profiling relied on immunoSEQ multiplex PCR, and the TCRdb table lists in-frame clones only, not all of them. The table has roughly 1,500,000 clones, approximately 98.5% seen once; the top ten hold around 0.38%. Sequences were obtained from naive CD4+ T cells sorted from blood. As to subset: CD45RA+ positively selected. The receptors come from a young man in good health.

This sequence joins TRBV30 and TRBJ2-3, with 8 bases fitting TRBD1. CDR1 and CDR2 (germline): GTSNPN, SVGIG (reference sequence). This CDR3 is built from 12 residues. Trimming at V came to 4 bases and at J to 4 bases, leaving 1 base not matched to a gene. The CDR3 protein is CAWTGGADTQYF. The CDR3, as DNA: TGTGCCTGGACAGGGGGCGCAGATACGCAGTATTTT.

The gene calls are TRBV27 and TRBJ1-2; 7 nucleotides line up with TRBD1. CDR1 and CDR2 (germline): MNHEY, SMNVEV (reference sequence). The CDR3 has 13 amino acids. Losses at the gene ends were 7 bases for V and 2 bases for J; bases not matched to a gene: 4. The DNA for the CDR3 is TGTGCCAGCACCCGGGACAGCAACTATGGCTACACCTTC. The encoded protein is CASTRDSNYGYTF.

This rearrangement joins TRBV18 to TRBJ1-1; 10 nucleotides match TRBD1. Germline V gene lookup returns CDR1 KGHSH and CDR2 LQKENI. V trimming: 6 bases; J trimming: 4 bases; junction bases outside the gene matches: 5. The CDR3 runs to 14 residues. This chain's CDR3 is CASSPGQGFTEAFF. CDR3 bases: TGTGCCAGCTCCCCGGGACAGGGGTTCACTGAAGCTTTCTTT.

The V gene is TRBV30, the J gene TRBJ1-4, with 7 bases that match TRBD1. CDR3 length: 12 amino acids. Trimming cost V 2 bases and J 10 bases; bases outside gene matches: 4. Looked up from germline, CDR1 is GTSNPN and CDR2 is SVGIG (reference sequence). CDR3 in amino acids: CAWSRQGGKLFF. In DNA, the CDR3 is TGTGCCTGGAGTCGACAGGGTGGAAAACTGTTTTTT.

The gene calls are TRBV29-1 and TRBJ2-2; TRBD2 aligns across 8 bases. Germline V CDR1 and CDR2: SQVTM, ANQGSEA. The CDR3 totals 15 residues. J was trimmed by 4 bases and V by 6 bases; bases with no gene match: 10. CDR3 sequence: CSVRTLAARTGELFF. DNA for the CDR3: TGCAGCGTACGAACACTAGCGGCGCGCACCGGGGAGCTGTTTTTT.

The DNA of the CDR3 is TGTGCCACCAGCAAGGAGGATACCCAGCCCCAGCATTTT. Its translation is CATSKEDTQPQHF. The chain employs TRBV15 and TRBJ1-5; D remains ambiguous. Trimming shortened V by 4 bases and J by 7 bases, and 11 bases separated the two germline ends. Germline V gene data show CDR1 as LNHNV and CDR2 as YYDKDF (reference sequence). The CDR3 totals 13 residues.

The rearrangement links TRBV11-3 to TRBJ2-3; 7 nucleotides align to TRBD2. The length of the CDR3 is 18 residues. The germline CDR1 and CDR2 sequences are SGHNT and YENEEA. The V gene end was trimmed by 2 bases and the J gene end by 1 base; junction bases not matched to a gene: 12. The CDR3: CASSLRSHGLAGTDTQYF. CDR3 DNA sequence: TGTGCCAGCAGCTTACGCTCGCATGGGCTAGCGGGCACAGATACGCAGTATTTT.

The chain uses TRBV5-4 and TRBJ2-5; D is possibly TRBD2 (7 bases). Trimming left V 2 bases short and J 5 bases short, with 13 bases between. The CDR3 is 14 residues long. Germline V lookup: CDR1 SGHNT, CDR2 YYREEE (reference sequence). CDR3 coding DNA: TGTGCCAGCAGCTTCGGGGGGCAGGGTGAGACCCAGTACTTC. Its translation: CASSFGGQGETQYF. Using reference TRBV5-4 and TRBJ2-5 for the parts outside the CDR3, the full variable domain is ETGVTQSPTHLIKTRGQQVTLRCSSQSGHNTVSWYQQALGQGPQFIFQYYREEENGRGNFPPRFSGLQFPNYSSELNVNALELDDSALYLCASSFGGQGETQYFGPGTRLLVL.

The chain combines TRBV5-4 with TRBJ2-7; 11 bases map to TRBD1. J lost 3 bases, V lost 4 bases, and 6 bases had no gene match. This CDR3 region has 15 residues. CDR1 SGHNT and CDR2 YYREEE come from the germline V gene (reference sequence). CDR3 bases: TGTGCCAGCAGCCCCGGACAGGGGGCGATCTACGAGCAGTACTTC. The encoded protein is CASSPGQGAIYEQYF.

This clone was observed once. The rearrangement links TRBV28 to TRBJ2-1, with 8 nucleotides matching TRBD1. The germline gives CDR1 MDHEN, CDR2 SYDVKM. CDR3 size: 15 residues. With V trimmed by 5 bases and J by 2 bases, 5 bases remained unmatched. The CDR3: CASSDTGGAYNEQFF. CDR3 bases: TGTGCCAGCAGTGACACAGGGGGAGCCTACAATGAGCAGTTCTTC.

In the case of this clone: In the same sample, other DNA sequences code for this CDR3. CDR3 in DNA: TGCGCCAGCAGCTTGGGGGCAGTCGGAGAGACCCAGTACTTC. Translating it yields CASSLGAVGETQYF. The chain is built from TRBV5-1 and TRBJ2-5; D is unclear. With 0 bases removed from V and 4 bases from J, the gap between germline ends came to 10 bases. The CDR3 extends over 14 amino acids. Germline assignment: CDR1 SGHRS and CDR2 YFSETQ.

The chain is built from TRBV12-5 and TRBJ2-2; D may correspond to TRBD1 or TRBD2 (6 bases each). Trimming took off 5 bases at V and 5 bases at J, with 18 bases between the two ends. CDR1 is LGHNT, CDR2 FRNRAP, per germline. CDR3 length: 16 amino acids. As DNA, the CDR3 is TGTGCTAGTGGTCAGACAGGACTCGCGGGGACCGGGGAGCTGTTTTTT. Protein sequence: CASGQTGLAGTGELFF.

The CDR3 nucleotides read TGTGCCAGCAGCCAAGGGGATAGGACTAGCGGGACGGAGACCCAGTACTTC. Translating gives CASSQGDRTSGTETQYF. V is TRBV7-2 and J is TRBJ2-5, with TRBD2 identical over 12 bases. CDR3 size: 17 residues. The V gene end was trimmed by 5 bases and the J gene end by 5 bases; junction bases not matched to a gene: 12. Per the germline V gene, CDR1 is SGHTA and CDR2 is FQGNSA. Full variable domain (remainder filled in from reference TRBV7-2 and TRBJ2-5): GAGVSQSPSNKVTEKGKDVELRCDPISGHTALYWYRQSLGQGLEFLIYFQGNSAPDKSGLPSDRFSAERTGGSVSTLTIQRTQQEDSAVYLCASSQGDRTSGTETQYFGPGTRLLVL.

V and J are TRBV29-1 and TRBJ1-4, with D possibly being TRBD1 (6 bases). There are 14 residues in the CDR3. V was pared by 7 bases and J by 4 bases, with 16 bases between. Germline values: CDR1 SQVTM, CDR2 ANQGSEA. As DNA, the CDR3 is TGCAGCGGAGGGGGTGGTCAGGGTAATGAAAAACTGTTTTTT. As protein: CSGGGGQGNEKLFF.

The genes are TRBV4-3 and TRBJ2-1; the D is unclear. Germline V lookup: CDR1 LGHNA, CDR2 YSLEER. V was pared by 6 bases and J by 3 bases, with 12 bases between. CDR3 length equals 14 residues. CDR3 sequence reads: CASSPVRFYNEQFF. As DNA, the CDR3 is TGCGCCAGCAGTCCCGTACGATTCTACAATGAGCAGTTCTTC.

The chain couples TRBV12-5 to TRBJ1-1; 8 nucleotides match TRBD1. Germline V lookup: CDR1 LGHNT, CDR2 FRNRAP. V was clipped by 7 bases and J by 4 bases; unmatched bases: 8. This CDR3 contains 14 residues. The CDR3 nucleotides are TGTGCTAGTGCCCTGACAGGGGAGGGCACTGAAGCTTTCTTT. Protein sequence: CASALTGEGTEAFF.

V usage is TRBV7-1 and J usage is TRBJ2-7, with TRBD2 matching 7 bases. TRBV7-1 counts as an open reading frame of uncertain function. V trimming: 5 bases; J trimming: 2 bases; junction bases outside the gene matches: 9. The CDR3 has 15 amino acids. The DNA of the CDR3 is TGTGCCAGCAGCCCCCGGACTAGGGGAGCCTACGAGCAGTACTTC. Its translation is CASSPRTRGAYEQYF.

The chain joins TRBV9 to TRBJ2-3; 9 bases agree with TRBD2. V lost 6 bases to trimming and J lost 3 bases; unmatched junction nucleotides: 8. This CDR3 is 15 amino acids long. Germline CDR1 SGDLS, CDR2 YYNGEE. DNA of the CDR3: TGTGCCAGCAACCTTAGCGGGAGAAGGACAGATACGCAGTATTTT. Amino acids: CASNLSGRRTDTQYF. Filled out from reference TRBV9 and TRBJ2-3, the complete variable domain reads DSGVTQTPKHLITATGQRVTLRCSPRSGDLSVYWYQQSLDQGLQFLIQYYNGEERAKGNILERFSAQQFPDLHSELNLSSLELGDSALYFCASNLSGRRTDTQYFGPGTRLTVL.

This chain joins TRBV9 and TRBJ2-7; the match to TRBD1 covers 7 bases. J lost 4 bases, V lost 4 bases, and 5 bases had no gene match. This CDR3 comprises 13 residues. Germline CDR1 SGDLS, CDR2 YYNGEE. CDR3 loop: CASSQGVNYEQYF. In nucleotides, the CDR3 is TGTGCCAGCAGCCAGGGGGTTAATTACGAGCAGTACTTC.

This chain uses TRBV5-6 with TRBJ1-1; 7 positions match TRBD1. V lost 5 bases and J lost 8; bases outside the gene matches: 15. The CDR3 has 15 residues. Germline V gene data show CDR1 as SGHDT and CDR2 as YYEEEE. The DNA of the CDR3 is TGTGCCAGCAGACCTTTACGGACAGGCCGGAACGAAGCTTTCTTT. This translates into CASRPLRTGRNEAFF.

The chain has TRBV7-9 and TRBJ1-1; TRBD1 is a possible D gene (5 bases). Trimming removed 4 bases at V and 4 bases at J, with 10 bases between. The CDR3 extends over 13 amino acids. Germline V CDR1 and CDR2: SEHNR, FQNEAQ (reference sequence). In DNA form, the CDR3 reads TGTGCCAGCAGCTGGGGCGCGAGCACTGAAGCTTTCTTT. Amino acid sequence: CASSWGASTEAFF.

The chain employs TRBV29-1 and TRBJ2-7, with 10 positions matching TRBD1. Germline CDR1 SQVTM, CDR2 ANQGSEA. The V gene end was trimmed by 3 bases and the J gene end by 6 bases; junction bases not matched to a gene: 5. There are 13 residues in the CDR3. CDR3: CSVESRDRGEQYF. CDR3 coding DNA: TGCAGCGTTGAGAGCCGGGACAGGGGCGAGCAGTACTTC.

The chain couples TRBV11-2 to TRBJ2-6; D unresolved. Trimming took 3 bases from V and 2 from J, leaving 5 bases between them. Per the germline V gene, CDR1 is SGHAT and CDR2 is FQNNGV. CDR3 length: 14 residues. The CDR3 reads CASSLVAGANVLTF. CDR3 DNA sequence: TGTGCCAGCAGCTTGGTTGCTGGGGCCAACGTCCTGACTTTC.